This section outlines one T cell receptor (beta chain) sequence together with its context. The target antigen is unknown. The treatment is: approximately 18 received Ad26.COV2.S at low or high dose, single or two shots; five or six received placebo; per-sample allocation not given. Sampling was done on day 63 after the first vaccine or placebo injection. Profiled with immunoSEQ multiplex PCR; TCRdb holds only in-frame clones, not every one. The table includes roughly 320,000 clones, over 75% detected once. The data belong to a study of Ad26.COV2.S vaccination and SARS-CoV-2 variants. Study outcomes and limitations: There was a possibility that the TCR breadth and depth analyses underestimated total T cell responses.

CDR1 and CDR2 from the germline V gene are MNHEY and SVGAGI. The V end was cut by 9 bases, the J end by 1 base, with 15 bases between. The CDR3 is made up of 14 amino acids. The receptor was isolated from a person aged 18-65 years who received the Ad26.COV2.S COVID-19 vaccine or a placebo. The specimen was peripheral blood, collected in a trial of Ad26.COV2.S vaccine versus placebo. V gene TRBV6-5 combines with J gene TRBJ1-1, with a tentative D call TRBD1 (6 bases). DNA for the CDR3: TGTGCCAGTCCTAGGGGCAGGGGGAACACTGAAGCTTTCTTT. It encodes CASPRGRGNTEAFF.